The clone carrying this TCR beta chain has a single count. What it binds is unknown. Only in-frame clones appear in the TCRdb table, and some are missing; sequencing was by immunoSEQ multiplex PCR. Of 200,000 to 300,000 clones in the sample, 90% were seen once. Germline trimming cut 6 bases from V and 3 bases from J; bases unmatched to any gene: 11. The CDR3 runs 15 residues. The entry originates in a study of cytomegalovirus exposure and HLA in healthy donors. Donors came from a validation cohort of approximately 110 subjects, distinct from the first 666-subject cohort. Study-wide points: Approximately 160 TCR beta chains were listed as cytomegalovirus-associated.

Sequenced sample: PBMCs. This TCR derives from a woman in her thirties in good health and CMV-seronegative. The chain carries TRBV23-1 and TRBJ2-7; 7 bases agree with TRBD1. TRBV23-1 is an ORF for which the function is uncertain. The CDR3 DNA reads TGCGCCAGCAGCCCAGGGACAGAGCCAGTCTACGAGCAGTACTTC. Amino acid sequence: CASSPGTEPVYEQYF.